The 18 T cell receptor beta chains below all came from one sample that was sequenced in a study of cytomegalovirus exposure and HLA in healthy donors. The PCR made use of 60 Vbeta and 13 Jbeta primers. The table came from immunoSEQ multiplex PCR; TCRdb's copy has only in-frame clones and leaves some out. This sample has about 120,000 clones, with about 80% found just once. Sequenced: PBMCs. Source of these receptors: a woman aged 30 to 39 in good health and CMV-seropositive.

V usage is TRBV5-1 and J usage is TRBJ1-4, with 10 bases matching TRBD1. The J segment lost 6 bases and the V segment lost 5 bases, leaving 7 bases of the junction unmatched. Germline assignment: CDR1 SGHRS and CDR2 YFSETQ. This CDR3 is built from 15 residues. This chain's CDR3 is CASRSTGTGDEKLFF. In DNA form, the CDR3 reads TGCGCCAGCAGATCAACCGGGACAGGGGATGAAAAACTGTTTTTT.

Notes on this clone: One end of the junction is discordant with germline, which a read error may explain. The gene calls are TRBV5-1 and TRBJ2-1, with 9 bases matching TRBD2. CDR3 length: 15 amino acids. Per germline, CDR1 SGHRS and CDR2 YFSETQ. The CDR3 region is CASSESGGHYNGQFF. The CDR3 DNA is TGCGCCAGCAGCGAGAGCGGGGGGCACTACAATGGGCAGTTCTTC.

This chain connects TRBV11-3 to TRBJ2-5; perhaps TRBD2 as D (6 bases). V lost 0 bases and J lost 3, with 14 bases in between. The CDR3 runs to 16 residues. Germline-derived CDR1 and CDR2 are SGHNT and YENEEA. This CDR3 is CASSLDRTDYEETQYF. The CDR3 DNA sequence: TGTGCCAGCAGCTTAGATCGCACGGACTACGAAGAGACCCAGTACTTC.

The rearrangement links TRBV7-9 to TRBJ2-7; a weak D match, TRBD1 (5 bases). V was cut by 1 base and J by 2 bases, with 9 bases left in between. CDR3 size: 14 residues. CDR1 is SEHNR and CDR2 is FQNEAQ in the germline V gene (reference sequence). The chain's CDR3 is CASSLVPGTYEQYF. The DNA of the CDR3 is TGTGCCAGCAGCTTAGTGCCAGGGACCTACGAGCAGTACTTC.

The table lists this clone with a few counts. The J gene is TRBJ2-3, the V gene TRBV6-5; 8 positions match TRBD2. CDR1 is MNHEY, CDR2 SVGAGI, per germline. This CDR3 contains 15 residues. V gave up 4 bases and J gave up 1 base; unmatched junction bases: 4. The CDR3 nucleotides read TGTGCCAGCAGTTCGGGACTAGGTGGCACAGATACGCAGTATTTT. The encoded protein is CASSSGLGGTDTQYF.

This chain uses TRBV18 with TRBJ2-5; unclear D gene. The CDR3 is 11 amino acids. V lost 8 bases, J lost 0 bases, and 4 bases lay in between. CDR1 and CDR2 from the germline V gene are KGHSH and LQKENI. This chain's CDR3 is CASPNQETQYF. The CDR3 nucleotides are TGTGCCAGCCCTAACCAAGAGACCCAGTACTTC. Full variable domain (missing parts from reference TRBV18 and TRBJ2-5): NAGVMQNPRHLVRRRGQEARLRCSPMKGHSHVYWYRQLPEEGLKFMVYLQKENIIDESGMPKERFSAEFPKEGPSILRIQQVVRGDSAAYFCASPNQETQYFGPGTRLLVL.

V and J are TRBV2 and TRBJ1-1, with D maybe TRBD1 (5 bases). The V end was cut by 5 bases, the J end by 0 bases, with 16 bases between. The CDR3 has 16 amino acids. Germline loops: CDR1 SNHLY, CDR2 FYNNEI. The CDR3 region has the DNA TGTGCCAGCAGTCTCGACAGCCAGATAATGAACACTGAAGCTTTCTTT. It yields the protein CASSLDSQIMNTEAFF.

The count of this clone is one. The V gene is TRBV19, the J gene TRBJ2-7; perhaps TRBD1 as D (6 bases). This CDR3 contains 13 residues. V lost 8 bases to trimming and J lost 6 bases, with 17 bases between them. Germline V CDR1 and CDR2: LNHDA, SQIVND (reference sequence). The CDR3 loop reads CASSGGWGREQYF. The CDR3, as DNA: TGTGCCAGTTCGGGCGGGTGGGGGCGCGAGCAGTACTTC.

V usage is TRBV5-1 and J usage is TRBJ2-5, with 9 bases identical to TRBD2. The V segment lost 8 bases and the J segment 2 bases; nucleotides outside the gene matches: 13. Germline V gene sequence: CDR1 SGHRS, CDR2 YFSETQ. The CDR3 totals 16 residues. Here the CDR3 DNA reads TGCGCCAGTACCCTTTGGACTAGCGTTTTTCAAGAGACCCAGTACTTC. Its protein product is CASTLWTSVFQETQYF.

V usage is TRBV11-2 and J usage is TRBJ2-2; a weak D match, TRBD2 (6 bases). V was trimmed by 6 bases and J by 2 bases, leaving 10 bases between them. Per germline, CDR1 SGHAT and CDR2 FQNNGV. The length of the CDR3 is 14 residues. This CDR3 reads CASSRRGNTGELFF. The CDR3 DNA sequence: TGTGCCAGCAGTCGGCGGGGAAACACCGGGGAGCTGTTTTTT.

The chain is built from TRBV27 and TRBJ1-2; 11 positions agree with TRBD1. Germline V CDR1 and CDR2: MNHEY, SMNVEV (reference sequence). This CDR3 region has 15 residues. J gave up 5 bases and V 8 bases, and 10 bases lay outside the gene matches. The CDR3 DNA reads as TGTGCCAGCGGGGCTGGGGGACAGGGGGTTTATGGCTACACCTTC. It encodes CASGAGGQGVYGYTF.

J is TRBJ2-7 and V is TRBV5-1; TRBD2 might be the D (5 bases). Trimming left V 0 bases short and J 0 bases short, with 13 bases between. The CDR3 is 16 residues long. Germline V gene data show CDR1 as SGHRS and CDR2 as YFSETQ. The DNA of the CDR3 is TGCGCCAGCAGCTTGGCCTTGATGGGGAGCTCCTACGAGCAGTACTTC. Encoded protein: CASSLALMGSSYEQYF. Full variable domain (outside the CDR3, taken from reference TRBV5-1 and TRBJ2-7): KAGVTQTPRYLIKTRGQQVTLSCSPISGHRSVSWYQQTPGQGLQFLFEYFSETQRNKGNFPGRFSGRQFSNSRSEMNVSTLELGDSALYLCASSLALMGSSYEQYFGPGTRLTVT.

A few counts support this clone. The V gene is TRBV5-1, the J gene TRBJ2-1; D may be TRBD1 (7 bases). V was pared by 5 bases and J by 8 bases, with 20 bases between. This CDR3 spans 15 amino acids. CDR1 SGHRS and CDR2 YFSETQ come from the germline V gene. CDR3 sequence: CASRYRQGPGDEQFF. The CDR3 DNA is TGCGCCAGCAGGTATAGACAGGGACCGGGGGATGAGCAGTTCTTC.

In its sample, this clone was seen a few times. CDR3 in amino acids: CAWKQGPVSSHEQYF. CDR3 DNA sequence: TGTGCCTGGAAACAGGGTCCGGTGTCGAGTCACGAGCAGTACTTC. The chain uses TRBV30 and TRBJ2-7, with D possibly being TRBD1 (6 bases). This CDR3 has 15 amino acids. With 4 bases removed from V and 5 bases from J, the gap between germline ends came to 21 bases. Germline loops: CDR1 GTSNPN, CDR2 SVGIG (reference sequence).

This clone was seen a few times. The chain links TRBV6-5 to TRBJ1-1; D is unclear. The CDR3 contains 13 residues. Germline V lookup: CDR1 MNHEY, CDR2 SVGAGI. V was clipped by 1 base and J by 1 base, with 4 bases between them. The CDR3 loop reads CASSYWQNTEAFF. In DNA, the CDR3 is TGTGCCAGCAGTTACTGGCAGAACACTGAAGCTTTCTTT.

The chain carries TRBV5-4 and TRBJ2-7, with TRBD1 identical over 8 bases. The V gene end was trimmed by 4 bases and the J gene end by 3 bases; junction bases not matched to a gene: 12. Germline CDR1 is SGHNT and CDR2 is YYREEE (reference sequence). The CDR3 is 16 amino acids. CDR3 residues: CASSPRAGDRGYEQYF. CDR3 sequence (DNA): TGTGCCAGCAGCCCCCGGGCGGGTGACAGGGGCTACGAGCAGTACTTC. Using reference TRBV5-4 and TRBJ2-7 for the parts outside the CDR3, the full variable domain is ETGVTQSPTHLIKTRGQQVTLRCSSQSGHNTVSWYQQALGQGPQFIFQYYREEENGRGNFPPRFSGLQFPNYSSELNVNALELDDSALYLCASSPRAGDRGYEQYFGPGTRLTVT.

The V call is TRBV2, the J call TRBJ2-7; D may be TRBD1 (6 bases). Germline V gene lookup returns CDR1 SNHLY and CDR2 FYNNEI. The V and J ends lost 10 bases and 1 base respectively, with 11 bases between them. CDR3 length: 12 amino acids. Here the CDR3 DNA reads TGTGCCAACCGACAGGAATCCTACGAGCAGTACTTC. This encodes CANRQESYEQYF.

The genes are TRBV19 and TRBJ2-1; unclear D gene. Germline V CDR1 and CDR2: LNHDA, SQIVND (reference sequence). Trimming stripped 6 bases from V and 4 bases from J, with 13 bases between. The CDR3 spans 14 residues. The CDR3 nucleotides are TGTGCCAGTAGACGAGTGAACGGGTACAATGAGCAGTTCTTC. This translates into CASRRVNGYNEQFF.